This TCR beta chain stems from a study of OX40 agonist ivuxolimab in advanced cancers. Context from the whole study: Ivuxolimab was a fully human IgG2 agonistic monoclonal antibody targeting the costimulatory receptor OX40 (CD134). Intravenous ivuxolimab was administered to patients every 2 weeks at six dose levels: 0.01, 0.1, 0.3, 1.5, 3 and 10 mg/kg. Among the roughly 50 dose-escalation patients, 19 had hepatocellular carcinoma, about 15 melanoma, 9 renal cell carcinoma and 9 head and neck cancer. In the dose-escalation cohort, 70% to 85% of patients were male, and the mean age was approximately 64 years, with a range of roughly 20 to 79. Partial responses occurred in three dose-escalation patients, of whom one had hepatocellular carcinoma and two had cutaneous melanoma. The monotherapy dose-escalation portion (N of about 47 patients) of the phase I ivuxolimab trial is reported in the paper. The point of sequencing TCRbeta in the periphery was to test whether ivuxolimab changed TCR sequence diversity and drove clonal T-cell expansion. Patients were allowed to have had prior anti-PD-1, anti-PD-L1 or anti-CTLA-4 therapy, and approximately 40% of the dose-escalation patients had been treated with checkpoint inhibitors. Summary of the overall study and its limitations: The antigen specificity of the clonally expanded peripheral T cells was not determined. Low levels of normalized T-cell clonal expansion were also seen in some nonresponding patients. On average, CD8+ T cells showed more expanded clones than CD4+ T cells after ivuxolimab. Clonal expansion of both CD4+ and CD8+ blood T cells was observed from baseline to week 6 at doses 0.1 to 3.0 mg/kg. In the 0.1-3.0 mg/kg groups, partial responders had among the lowest normalized peripheral clonal expansion, particularly in CD8+ T cells.

The trial excluded patients who had a history of autoimmune disease or who were on systemic immunosuppression. Peripheral blood for TCR sequencing was collected from all dose cohorts at baseline, on cycle 4 day 1, and on cycle 7 day 1. The samples were taken from a phase I, first-in-human, multicenter, open-label dose-escalation trial of ivuxolimab. The trial enrolled adults with locally advanced or metastatic head and neck squamous cell, hepatocellular, melanoma or renal cell carcinoma. Before TCR sequencing, CD4+ T cells and CD8+ T cells were sorted from peripheral blood as separate populations. To sequence the TCRbeta CDR3 region, genomic DNA was isolated from the sorted cells. TCRbeta CDR3 regions were sequenced using the immunoSEQ Assay. This immuneACCESS table, as held by TCRdb, lists in-frame sequences with V and J called but not all clones. Of the missing ones, under half trace to an unresolved V gene in checked studies; the others have no known cause. In this sample the table shows some 97,000 clones, 85% to 95% of which occur a single time. Roughly 0.56% of the sample comes from the top ten.

With respect to this clone: No cognate antigen has been identified for it. No base qualities exist here, and no much larger clone lies one base off it. Other DNA sequences within the sample encode an identical CDR3.

Deletion took 3 bases off V and 0 bases off J, with a span of 6 bases between the germline ends. From cysteine to phenylalanine, the CDR3 is 13 amino acids long. CDR3 DNA is the only sequence kept; it has 39 bases, read in frame from the first base. Sequences KGHSH (CDR1) and LQKENI (CDR2) are obtained from the germline V gene. Source: CD4+ or CD8+ T cells sorted from blood, taken in a trial of the OX40 agonist ivuxolimab. This TCR came from an adult with an advanced solid tumor such as melanoma, head and neck, liver or kidney cancer. Recombination linked TRBV18 to TRBJ2-7, with the D gene call left open. The CDR3 region has the sequence CASSPPSSYEQYF. The nucleotide sequence reads as follows: TGTGCCAGCTCACCTCCGAGCTCCTACGAGCAGTACTTC.